This is a list of T cell receptor beta chains from one sample in a study of T cell responses to AZD1222 COVID-19 vaccine. Assay used: immunoSEQ multiplex PCR; TCRdb lists only in-frame clones, some missing. The repertoire has some 140,000 clones, about 88% of them found once; the top ten carry under 20%. The sequencing here drew on peripheral blood, taken on day 0 of AZD1222 vaccination. The receptors stem from an adult in good health. The CDR3 runs from the conserved cysteine through the conserved F or W. D genes are given only for firm matches. Part of the rows lack a size; the others show once, few, many or a class for expanded clones.

j_call clone_size d_call v_call cdr3_nt cdr3_aa
TRBJ2-1 - - TRBV11-2 TGTGCCAGCAGCCTCGGGGCGCCATACAATGAGCAGTTCTTC CASSLGAPYNEQFF
TRBJ2-7 - - TRBV2 TGTGCCAGCAGTGAGGTCGACACCGGGGTCGAGCAGTACTTC CASSEVDTGVEQYF
TRBJ1-5 few - TRBV3-1/TRBV3-2 TGTGCCAGCAGCCAACGGGGTAGCAATCAGCCCCAGCATTTT CASSQRGSNQPQHF
TRBJ2-1 - - TRBV9 TGTGCCAGCAGCGTAGGGGCGGGACCCTGGGGCAATGAGCAGTTCTTC CASSVGAGPWGNEQFF
TRBJ1-2 - TRBD1 TRBV24-1 TGTGCCACCAGTGATCGGGGACAGGGTGGTTCGGGCTATGGCTACACCTTC CATSDRGQGGSGYGYTF
TRBJ1-5 once - TRBV2 TGTGCCAGCACCAGACAGCTATCTTATCAGCCCCAGCATTTT CASTRQLSYQPQHF
TRBJ2-5 - - TRBV19 TGTGCCACTCGAGGGGAGACCCAGTACTTC CATRGETQYF
TRBJ2-2 - TRBD1 TRBV6-6 TGTGCCAGCGGGAGGACAGGGGGCGATACCGGGGAGCTGTTTTTT CASGRTGGDTGELFF
TRBJ2-2 few - TRBV5-1 TGCGCCAGCAGCTTGGCGCCGAACACCGGGGAGCTGTTTTTT CASSLAPNTGELFF
TRBJ1-2 - TRBD1 TRBV9 TGTGCCAGCAGCGTAGGGCGGTTAACAGGGGCCTATGGCTACACCTTC CASSVGRLTGAYGYTF
TRBJ1-4 - - TRBV7-2 TGTGCCAGCAGCTTCGGGGGGCCGCCCTCCGATGAAAAACTGTTTTTT CASSFGGPPSDEKLFF
TRBJ1-3 - - TRBV2 TGTGCCAGCGGCGTAACAGGGACTCCAGGAAACACCATATATTTT CASGVTGTPGNTIYF
TRBJ2-7 - TRBD1 TRBV6-6 TGTGCCAGCAGTGGGGGACAGAACTACGAGCAGTACTTC CASSGGQNYEQYF
TRBJ2-3 - - TRBV21-1 TGTGCCAGCAGCAAGACAGGGCGAGACACAGATACGCAGTATTTT CASSKTGRDTDTQYF
TRBJ2-5 - - TRBV20-1 TGCAGTGCTAGTAATGAGACCCAGTACTTC CSASNETQYF
TRBJ1-6 - - TRBV6-5 TGTGCCAGCAAAACTGGTCTGTTAAACAATTCACCCCTCCACTTT CASKTGLLNNSPLHF
TRBJ2-7 - - TRBV11-1 TGTGCCAGCAGCCAAGATAGCTCCTACGAGCAGTACTTC CASSQDSSYEQYF
TRBJ1-6 - TRBD1 TRBV6-5 TGTGCCAGCAGTTACCAGGACAGGGATTCACCCCTCCACTTT CASSYQDRDSPLHF
TRBJ2-5 - TRBD2 TRBV7-2 TGTGCCAGCAGCAAAGGGACTTTCCGAGCCGGGACTAGCAGTGAGACCCAGTACTTC CASSKGTFRAGTSSETQYF
TRBJ1-1 - - TRBV30 TGTGCCTGCAGAGACCCTAGACGGACTGAAGCTTTCTTT CACRDPRRTEAFF
TRBJ1-2 - - TRBV9 TGTGCCAGCAACCCCGGATGGGGTAACTATGGCTACACCTTC CASNPGWGNYGYTF
TRBJ2-5 - - TRBV19 TGTGCCAGTAGTAAAAGCGTTCGGGGGGCTGAGACCCAGTACTTC CASSKSVRGAETQYF
TRBJ1-3 - TRBD1 TRBV27 TGTGCCACCAGTTATGGGACAGGGAATTACTCTGGAAGAAACACCATATATTTT CATSYGTGNYSGRNTIYF
TRBJ2-7 - - TRBV19 TGTGCCAGTAGTATACAGGGATTCGACGAGCAGTACTTC CASSIQGFDEQYF
TRBJ1-6 - - TRBV7-2 TGTGCCAGCAGCCAACAGGTGGTACCCCTCCACTTT CASSQQVVPLHF
TRBJ1-1 - - TRBV2 TGTGCCAGCAGTGAGGCTCCAGGTACGGAAGCTTTCTTT CASSEAPGTEAFF
TRBJ1-1 - - TRBV30 TGTGCCTGGAGTCCCCCGAACACTGAAGCTTTCTTT CAWSPPNTEAFF
TRBJ1-1 - - TRBV3-1/TRBV3-2 TGTGCCAGCAGCCAAGCGCAGTGGGCTGGGACTGAAGCTTTCTTT CASSQAQWAGTEAFF
TRBJ2-1 - - TRBV20-1 TGCAGTGCTAGTAACTTCGGTGCCTCCTCCTACAATGAGCAGTTCTTC CSASNFGASSYNEQFF
TRBJ2-2 - TRBD2 TRBV11-3 TGTGCCAGCAGCGGGGTGCGGGGGGACACCGGGGAGCTGTTTTTT CASSGVRGDTGELFF
TRBJ2-7 once TRBD1 TRBV6-1 TGTGCCACCGGACAGGTCCACGAGCAGTACTTC CATGQVHEQYF
TRBJ2-2 - - TRBV7-3 TGTGCCTCCTCGGCGGAGACGAACACCGGGGAGCTGTTTTTT CASSAETNTGELFF
TRBJ2-5 - TRBD1 TRBV18 TGTGCCAGCTCACCCCAGGGGGTTAAGACTGCGTGGGAGACCCAGTACTTC CASSPQGVKTAWETQYF
TRBJ1-2 - - TRBV27 TGTGCCAGCAGTTTGGGGCAGGGCTGGGGTGGCTACACCTTC CASSLGQGWGGYTF
TRBJ1-4 - - TRBV12-3/TRBV12-4 TGTGCCAGCAGTTTGATTATTAATGAAAAACTGTTTTTT CASSLIINEKLFF
TRBJ1-6 - - TRBV27 TGTGCCAGCACTTTTGTCCGGGGCTCCTATAATTCACCCCTCCACTTT CASTFVRGSYNSPLHF
TRBJ2-1 once - TRBV9 TGTGCCAGCAGCGTAGAAACAGGTAACAATGAGCAGTTCTTC CASSVETGNNEQFF
TRBJ1-2 - - TRBV29-1 TGCAGCGTCGGGACATCTGGCTACACCTTC CSVGTSGYTF
TRBJ2-3 - - TRBV4-3 TGCGCCAGCAGCCAAGCCGGGGCTAGCACAGATACGCAGTATTTT CASSQAGASTDTQYF
TRBJ1-1 - - TRBV4-1 TGCGCCAGCAGCCGCATAGAGAACACTGAAGCTTTCTTT CASSRIENTEAFF
TRBJ2-7 - - TRBV5-1 TGCGCCAGCAGCTTGACAGGGAGCTCCTACGAGCAGTACTTC CASSLTGSSYEQYF
TRBJ1-1 - TRBD1 TRBV5-1 TGCGCCAGCACGGGACAGGGCCTTTTGACTGAAGCTTTCTTT CASTGQGLLTEAFF
TRBJ1-5 - - TRBV3-1/TRBV3-2 TGTGCCAGCAGCCAAGATCTAAGTTATGACAATCAGCCCCAGCATTTT CASSQDLSYDNQPQHF
TRBJ2-5 - - TRBV29-1 TGCAGCGCCCTCTTAGCCGAGACCCAGTACTTC CSALLAETQYF
TRBJ1-1 - - TRBV10-3 TGTGCCATCAGTGAGCTTGAGGGCCGAGACACTGAAGCTTTCTTT CAISELEGRDTEAFF
TRBJ1-2 - - TRBV11-2 TGTGCCAGCAGCTTAAGGGAGGTCAAGGCGGATGGCTACACCTTC CASSLREVKADGYTF
TRBJ2-7 - TRBD1 TRBV18 TGTGCCAGCTCACCGACAGGGGGAGAGGTCGAGCAGTACTTC CASSPTGGEVEQYF
TRBJ1-5 - - TRBV14 TGTGCCAGCAGCCAAGAGCGGGGGCAGCCCCAGCATTTT CASSQERGQPQHF
TRBJ1-2 - - TRBV5-5 TGTGCCAGCAGCTTGAGGTACTATGGCTACACCTTC CASSLRYYGYTF
TRBJ1-2 few - TRBV5-5 TGTGCCAGCAGCCCAGACTCGGGGGGGTATGGCTACACCTTC CASSPDSGGYGYTF
TRBJ1-5 - - TRBV2 TGTGCCAGCAGAGTTAGAGACCAGTTGAATCAGCCCCAGCATTTT CASRVRDQLNQPQHF